What follows describes a single TCR beta chain. Its antigen is undetermined. This record belongs to a study of shared clonotypes between healthy human individuals. Sequencing used immunoSEQ multiplex PCR; TCRdb keeps in-frame clones, though not all of them. The table records some 2.1 million clones, about 95% of them present only once. Study-wide results and limits: The study found roughly 5% of naive CD4 clonotypes shared across a handful of donors.

This CDR3 has 18 residues. V dropped 1 base and J dropped 5; count of bases not matched to a gene: 12. Germline loops: CDR1 SGHVS, CDR2 FQNEAQ. The rearrangement joins TRBV7-8 to TRBJ2-1; 9 bases are a match to TRBD2. The TCR was taken from a man aged 18 to 30 in good health. Material: naive CD4+ T cells sorted from blood. Subset given: CD45RA+ positively selected. CDR3: CASSLVMLAGVPHNEQFF. In DNA, the CDR3 is TGTGCCAGCAGCTTAGTGATGTTAGCGGGGGTTCCCCACAATGAGCAGTTCTTC.